The 16 T cell receptor beta chains below all came from one sample that was sequenced in a study of somatic mutations in T cells in chronic GVHD. Generated by immunoSEQ multiplex PCR, the TCRdb table keeps only in-frame clones and is missing some. The sample lists 13,000 or so clones, around 80% occurring once. The sequenced material came from Vbeta20-negative CD4+ T cells from blood. These receptors all come from a male patient aged 50 to 60 with chronic graft-versus-host disease. A share of the T cells may be of graft donor origin.

J is TRBJ2-7 and V is TRBV29-1; unclear D gene. Trimming took off 3 bases at V and 0 bases at J, with 6 bases between the two ends. CDR1 and CDR2 (germline): SQVTM, ANQGSEA. This CDR3 has 12 residues. As DNA, the CDR3 is TGCAGCGTTGATCTCGGCTCCTACGAGCAGTACTTC. Encoded protein: CSVDLGSYEQYF.

This clone was counted once. The rearrangement joins TRBV4-1 to TRBJ2-3, with D maybe TRBD2 (6 bases). Trimming stripped 0 bases from V and 2 bases from J, with 12 bases between. Germline loops: CDR1 MGHRA, CDR2 YSYEKL. The CDR3 is made up of 16 amino acids. The DNA of the CDR3 is TGCGCCAGCAGCCAAGATCGCGGGGATATCACAGATACGCAGTATTTT. This encodes CASSQDRGDITDTQYF.

V usage is TRBV5-6 and J usage is TRBJ1-2, with 7 positions matching TRBD1. This CDR3 has 15 residues. Germline V gene lookup returns CDR1 SGHDT and CDR2 YYEEEE. The J segment lost 4 bases and the V segment lost 0 bases, leaving 6 bases of the junction unmatched. This chain's CDR3 is CASSLVGGVTYGYTF. DNA for the CDR3: TGTGCCAGCAGCTTGGTAGGGGGCGTTACCTATGGCTACACCTTC.

The V call is TRBV19, the J call TRBJ2-5; D ambiguous. The CDR3 runs 15 residues. The V end lost 2 bases, the J end lost 3 bases, and 13 bases lay between the germline ends. Germline V gives CDR1 LNHDA, CDR2 SQIVND (reference sequence). CDR3 DNA sequence: TGTGCCAGTAGTATACATAGCCCGGGTGAAGAGACCCAGTACTTC. It yields the protein CASSIHSPGEETQYF.

This clone was found once. V is TRBV7-2 and J is TRBJ1-1; D unresolved. The CDR3 contains 13 residues. Germline V gene lookup returns CDR1 SGHTA and CDR2 FQGNSA. V lost 11 bases to trimming and J lost 0 bases, with 13 bases between them. The CDR3 loop is CACGPYLNTEAFF. The CDR3 region has the DNA TGTGCCTGTGGTCCGTACTTGAACACTGAAGCTTTCTTT.

The chain employs TRBV7-2 and TRBJ1-5, with D unresolved. Germline V gene sequence: CDR1 SGHTA, CDR2 FQGNSA. V lost 5 bases and J 7 bases, leaving 15 bases between the germline ends. This CDR3 is 14 amino acids long. CDR3 bases: TGTGCCAGCAGCACTACGGCAAACGAACAGCCCCAGCATTTT. Its translation is CASSTTANEQPQHF.

The chain carries TRBV28 and TRBJ1-2; a weak D match, TRBD1 (6 bases). Germline V gene data show CDR1 as MDHEN and CDR2 as SYDVKM. V dropped 3 bases and J dropped 0 bases, with 11 bases sitting between them. This CDR3 region has 15 residues. The chain's CDR3 is CASSFDRTSNYGYTF. The CDR3 DNA reads TGTGCCAGCAGTTTTGACAGGACTTCTAACTATGGCTACACCTTC.

The chain joins TRBV5-4 to TRBJ1-1, with a possible D match to TRBD1 (6 bases). The CDR3 sequence is 14 residues long. The germline V gene encodes CDR1 SGHNT and CDR2 YYREEE (reference sequence). Deletions cut 4 bases from V and 3 bases from J, with 13 bases between. CDR3 sequence reads: CASSVEQGYTEAFF. In DNA, the CDR3 is TGTGCCAGCAGCGTGGAACAGGGATACACTGAAGCTTTCTTT.

This chain uses TRBV7-9 with TRBJ2-7; 8 bases match TRBD2. V dropped 1 base and J dropped 5; count of bases not matched to a gene: 7. Looked up from germline, CDR1 is SEHNR and CDR2 is FQNEAQ (reference sequence). CDR3 length: 15 amino acids. CDR3 in amino acids: CASSLGDGRADEQYF. CDR3 bases: TGTGCCAGCAGCTTAGGAGACGGGAGGGCTGACGAGCAGTACTTC.

The V call is TRBV6-6, the J call TRBJ1-2; possibly TRBD1 for D (6 bases). The germline V and J ends were trimmed by 0 bases and 10 bases, with 15 bases remaining between them. The CDR3 contains 14 residues. Germline V CDR1 and CDR2: MNHNY, SVGAGI (reference sequence). CDR3 sequence: CASSYSSQTGPYTF. The CDR3 DNA reads TGTGCCAGCAGTTACTCATCCCAGACAGGCCCCTACACCTTC.

The V gene is TRBV5-6, the J gene TRBJ2-2; TRBD2 matches 10 bases. J gave up 2 bases and V 3 bases, and 7 bases lay outside the gene matches. This CDR3 contains 17 residues. Germline V gene sequence: CDR1 SGHDT, CDR2 YYEEEE. CDR3 loop: CASSSPSGGGNTGELFF. CDR3 sequence (DNA): TGTGCCAGCAGCTCACCTAGCGGGGGTGGCAACACCGGGGAGCTGTTTTTT. The full variable domain, its missing parts supplied by reference TRBV5-6 and TRBJ2-2, is DAGVTQSPTHLIKTRGQQVTLRCSPKSGHDTVSWYQQALGQGPQFIFQYYEEEERQRGNFPDRFSGHQFPNYSSELNVNALLLGDSALYLCASSSPSGGGNTGELFFGEGSRLTVL.

This chain links TRBV14 with TRBJ2-7; 13 bases agree with TRBD2. V trimming: 4 bases; J trimming: 4 bases; junction bases outside the gene matches: 4. CDR3 length: 15 residues. Germline V CDR1 and CDR2: SGHDN, FVKESK. The CDR3 DNA is TGTGCCAGCAGCCCGGGACTAGCGGGATCTTACGAGCAGTACTTC. This translates into CASSPGLAGSYEQYF.

V is TRBV6-1 and J is TRBJ2-2; TRBD1 matches 7 bases. The CDR3 has 14 amino acids. V trimming: 8 bases; J trimming: 6 bases; junction bases outside the gene matches: 9. Germline V lookup: CDR1 MNHNS, CDR2 SASEGT. In DNA, the CDR3 is TGTGCCAGCGTAACCGACAGGGTCGCCGGGGAGCTGTTTTTT. The encoded protein is CASVTDRVAGELFF.

This chain uses TRBV14 with TRBJ2-2; maybe TRBD1 (5 bases). Germline assignment: CDR1 SGHDN and CDR2 FVKESK. This CDR3 is built from 17 residues. V was cut by 2 bases and J by 3 bases, with 16 bases left in between. CDR3 nucleotides: TGTGCCAGCAGCCAATGGGGCTACCGTGCCGACACCGGGGAGCTGTTTTTT. It is translated as CASSQWGYRADTGELFF.

The V and J genes are TRBV6-6 and TRBJ2-5; no reliable D call. This CDR3 is 13 amino acids long. CDR1 and CDR2 from the germline V gene are MNHNY and SVGAGI (reference sequence). V lost 5 bases, J lost 1 base, and 8 bases lay in between. The CDR3 here is CASSKARQETQYF. The CDR3 nucleotides are TGTGCCAGCAGTAAAGCTCGCCAAGAGACCCAGTACTTC.

The chain joins TRBV5-6 to TRBJ1-1; 7 bases map to TRBD1. This CDR3 has 14 amino acids. The V gene end was trimmed by 1 base and the J gene end by 9 bases; junction bases not matched to a gene: 9. Germline V gives CDR1 SGHDT, CDR2 YYEEEE. As DNA, the CDR3 is TGTGCCAGCAGCTTGCGTGACAGGGTTCCCCAAGCTTTCTTT. Encoded protein: CASSLRDRVPQAFF.